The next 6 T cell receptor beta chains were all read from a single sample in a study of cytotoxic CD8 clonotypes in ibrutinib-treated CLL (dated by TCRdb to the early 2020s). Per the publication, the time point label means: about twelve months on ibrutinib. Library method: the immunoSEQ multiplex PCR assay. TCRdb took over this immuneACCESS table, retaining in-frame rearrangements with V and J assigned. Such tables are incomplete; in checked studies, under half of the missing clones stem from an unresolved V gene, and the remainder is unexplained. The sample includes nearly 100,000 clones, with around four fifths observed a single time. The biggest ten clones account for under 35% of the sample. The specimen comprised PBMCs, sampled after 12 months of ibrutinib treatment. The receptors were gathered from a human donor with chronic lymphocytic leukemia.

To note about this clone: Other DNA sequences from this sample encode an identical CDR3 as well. The CDR3 DNA reads TGTGCCAGCAGTTACTCAAGGGGCACTGAAGCTTTCTTT. Translated: CASSYSRGTEAFF. The V call is TRBV6-6, the J call TRBJ1-1; D perhaps matches TRBD1 (5 bases). Deletions cut 0 bases from V and 4 bases from J, with 6 bases between. The CDR3 covers 13 residues. CDR1 is MNHNY, CDR2 SVGAGI, per germline (reference sequence).

The DNA for the CDR3 is TGTGCCGTACGGGGGGCCTTCTCCTACAATGAGCAGTTCTTC. It codes for CAVRGAFSYNEQFF. The J gene is TRBJ2-1, the V gene TRBV28; TRBD2 might be the D (7 bases). Germline V lookup: CDR1 MDHEN, CDR2 SYDVKM. The CDR3 loop spans 14 amino acids. The V end was cut by 11 bases, the J end by 0 bases, with 14 bases between.

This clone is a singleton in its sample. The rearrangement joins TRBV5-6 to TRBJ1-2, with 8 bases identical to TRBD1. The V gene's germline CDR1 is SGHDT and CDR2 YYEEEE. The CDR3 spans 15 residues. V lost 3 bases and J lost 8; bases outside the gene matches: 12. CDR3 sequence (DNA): TGTGCCAGCAGCTCCCCGCCGGAGACAGGGGAAGGCTACACCTTC. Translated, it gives CASSSPPETGEGYTF.

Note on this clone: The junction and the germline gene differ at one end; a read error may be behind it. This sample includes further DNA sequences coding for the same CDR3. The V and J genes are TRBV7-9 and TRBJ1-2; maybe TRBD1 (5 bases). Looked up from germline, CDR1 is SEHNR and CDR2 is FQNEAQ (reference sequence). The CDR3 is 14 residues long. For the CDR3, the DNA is TGTGCCAGTAGCTTCCAGGGAAGAGACTATGGCTACACCTTC. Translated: CASSFQGRDYGYTF.

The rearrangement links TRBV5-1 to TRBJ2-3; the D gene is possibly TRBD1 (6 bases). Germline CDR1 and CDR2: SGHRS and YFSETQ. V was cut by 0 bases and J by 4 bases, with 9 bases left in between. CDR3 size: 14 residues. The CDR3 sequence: CASSLGGPADTQYF. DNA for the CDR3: TGCGCCAGCAGCTTGGGGGGGCCGGCAGATACGCAGTATTTT.

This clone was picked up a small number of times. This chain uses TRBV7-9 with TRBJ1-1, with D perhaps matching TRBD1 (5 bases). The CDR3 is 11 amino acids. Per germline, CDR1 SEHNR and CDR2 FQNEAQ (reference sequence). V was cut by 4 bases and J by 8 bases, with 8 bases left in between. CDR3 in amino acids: CASSSRQEAFF. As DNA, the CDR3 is TGTGCCAGCAGCTCCAGACAGGAAGCTTTCTTT. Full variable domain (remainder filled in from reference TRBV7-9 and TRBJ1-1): DTGVSQNPRHKITKRGQNVTFRCDPISEHNRLYWYRQTLGQGPEFLTYFQNEAQLEKSRLLSDRFSAERPKGSFSTLEIQRTEQGDSAMYLCASSSRQEAFFGQGTRLTVV.